These T cell receptor beta chains were read from a single sample in a study of a mutant IDH1 vaccine in newly diagnosed glioma. Here immunoSEQ multiplex PCR was the method, and the copy in TCRdb shows in-frame clones only, minus some. The sample has about 65,000 clones; 80% to 90% are singletons. No antigen has been identified for these receptors. The starting material was PBMCs, obtained from a glioma patient whose treatment included an IDH1 peptide vaccine. These receptors were taken from a man aged 25-40 years with glioma. Both conserved end residues are part of each CDR3. The D gene is left open where the match is weak. Expanded clones are given a class, and other clones once, few, many or no size at all.

>TRBV5-1|TRBJ2-6|TRBD1|.
TGCGCCAGCAGCTTGGCCTTCGGCAGGGGGTACTCTGGGGCCAACGTCCTGACTTTC
CASSLAFGRGYSGANVLTF
>TRBV7-2|TRBJ2-7|TRBD2|.
TGTGCCAGCAGCTCACAGAAGACTAGCGCGTCCTACGAGCAGTACTTC
CASSSQKTSASYEQYF
>TRBV29-1|TRBJ2-2|.|.
TGCAGCGTTGAAAGTTCAGGGCTTGAGCTGTTTTTT
CSVESSGLELFF
>TRBV19|TRBJ2-7|TRBD1|.
TGTGCCAGTAGTATAGGGACAGGGTCCTACGAGCAGTACTTC
CASSIGTGSYEQYF
>TRBV5-1|TRBJ1-2|.|few
TGCGCCAGCAGCTTGGTAGGAGGATCTGGCTACACCTTC
CASSLVGGSGYTF
>TRBV19|TRBJ1-1|TRBD1|.
TGTGCCAGTAGTATTAAGGGGACAGGGTGGGACACTGAAGCTTTCTTT
CASSIKGTGWDTEAFF
>TRBV6-5|TRBJ1-1|.|few
TGTGCCAGCAGTTCAGTCAGGGAGAACACTGAAGCTTTCTTT
CASSSVRENTEAFF
>TRBV2|TRBJ2-4|.|.
TGTGCCAGCCAGGATGAGTTTCTAACCAAAAACATTCAGTACTTC
CASQDEFLTKNIQYF
>TRBV7-6|TRBJ1-5|TRBD1|once
TGTGCCAGCAGCGGACAGGGAAATCAGCCCCAGCATTTT
CASSGQGNQPQHF
>TRBV2|TRBJ1-5|.|.
TGTGCCAGCAGTTACTCCTTGGGGGCCCAGCATTTT
CASSYSLGAQHF
>TRBV6-5|TRBJ1-2|.|.
TGTGCCAGCAGTTACCGAAGGACAGCTAGCTATGGCTACACCTTC
CASSYRRTASYGYTF
>TRBV30|TRBJ1-6|TRBD1|.
TGTGCCTGGAATTCGGACAGGTTTAATTCACCCCTCCACTTT
CAWNSDRFNSPLHF
>TRBV6-5|TRBJ1-1|.|.
TGTGCCAGCAGTTTGACAGCGGCCAACACTGAAGCTTTCTTT
CASSLTAANTEAFF
>TRBV7-9|TRBJ2-7|.|.
TGTGCCAGCAGCTCCTCGGACAAAACCTACGAGCAGTACTTC
CASSSSDKTYEQYF
>TRBV7-9|TRBJ2-7|TRBD1|.
TGTGCCAGCAGCGAGAACAGGGGAAATCGGGTCTACGAGCAGTACTTC
CASSENRGNRVYEQYF
>TRBV5-1|TRBJ2-2|TRBD2|once
TGCGCCAGCAGCTTGGCGGTAGCGGGGGTGAGCACCGGGGAGCTGTTTTTT
CASSLAVAGVSTGELFF
>TRBV6-1|TRBJ2-5|TRBD1|.
TGTGCCAGCAGTGAAAGGTGGAAGGGGGCATATCTTTCTGGAGAGACCCAGTACTTC
CASSERWKGAYLSGETQYF
>TRBV19|TRBJ1-5|.|few
TGTGCCAGTAGTCCCCGGTCGAGCTATAGCAATCAGCCCCAGCATTTT
CASSPRSSYSNQPQHF
>TRBV19|TRBJ1-1|.|.
TGTGCCAGTAGTATAACTTTGGCGGCTAGCACTGAAGCTTTCTTT
CASSITLAASTEAFF
>TRBV25-1|TRBJ1-2|TRBD1|once
TGTGCCAGCAGTCCTATCGACAGGGATGACTATGGCTACACCTTC
CASSPIDRDDYGYTF
>TRBV7-2|TRBJ1-1|.|few
TGTGCCAGCAGCTTATCGGGGGCCACTGAAGCTTTCTTT
CASSLSGATEAFF
>TRBV27|TRBJ2-3|TRBD2|.
TGTGCCAGCACTATGATGGGACTAGCGGGGAGCACAGATACGCAGTATTTT
CASTMMGLAGSTDTQYF
>TRBV5-1|TRBJ1-3|TRBD1|.
TGCGCCAGCAGCTTGGGGGACAGGGCCTCTGGAAACACCATATATTTT
CASSLGDRASGNTIYF
>TRBV2|TRBJ2-4|.|.
TGTGCCAGCAGTGTTCGTCCAGGGGGGGAAAACATTCAGTACTTC
CASSVRPGGENIQYF
>TRBV5-5|TRBJ1-4|TRBD1|.
TGTGCCAGCAGCCCGGGACAGGGTGGAGGTCGGAGGTATGAAAAACTGTTTTTT
CASSPGQGGGRRYEKLFF
>TRBV9|TRBJ1-3|.|.
TGTGCCAGCAGCGTAGCTACAACAGAACCTAAAGGGGGCTCTGGAAACACCATATATTTT
CASSVATTEPKGGSGNTIYF
>TRBV5-1|TRBJ2-2|TRBD1|.
TGCGCCAGCAGCAAGGGACAGGGTAACACCGGGGAGCTGTTTTTT
CASSKGQGNTGELFF